This T cell receptor (beta chain) comes out of a study of regulatory T cells in long-lasting Graves disease. Turning to the study itself: Patients with persistent Graves' disease had over 5 years of antithyroid drugs and persistent TSH receptor antibodies. Study findings and constraints: Favoring TRBV28, TRBJ1-2 and TRBJ2-5 was a feature seen in persistent disease.

Per the germline V gene, CDR1 is SGHDN and CDR2 is FVKESK. Deletions cut 4 bases from V and 2 bases from J, with 11 bases between. The CDR3 is 15 amino acids. Regarding time point: persistent/refractory GD, antithyroid drugs over 5 years with positive TRAb. RNA from PBMCs was the source of the TCR library. The sample holds a few counts of this clonotype. As yet, its antigen is unknown. Library construction for TCR beta used iRepertoire HTBI primers and Arm-PCR of CDR3 regions. One entry per CDR3 protein results from TCRdb running MiXCR on the multiplex PCR reads. The repertoire holds some 340,000 distinct CDR3 sequences, with roughly 23% as singletons.

The chain carries TRBV14 and TRBJ2-2; D ambiguous. The receptor comes from a woman between 35 and 50 years old with Graves disease. Sequenced material: peripheral blood mononuclear cells (PBMCs), taken when the disease was refractory, from a patient treated with antithyroid drugs. CDR3 residues: CASSLWQINTGELFF. CDR3 in DNA: TGTGCCAGCAGCCTCTGGCAGATCAACACCGGGGAGCTGTTTTTT.